Each of the 5 T cell receptor beta chains below was sequenced from the same sample in a study of Graves' ophthalmopathy and Graves' hyperthyroidism. The authors amplified TCR beta CDR3 regions, and they did so from RNA transcripts for repertoire sequencing. Second-round multiplex PCR followed a first-round RT-PCR using HTBI primers. TCRdb reanalysed the multiplex PCR reads using MiXCR and keeps one entry per CDR3 protein. The repertoire holds over a million distinct CDR3 sequences, roughly 35% seen once, with more than 9.5% in the top ten. The sequencing input was peripheral blood or thyroid tissue (not recorded which). These receptors all come from an adult man with Graves' hyperthyroidism.

This clonotype was picked up many times. CDR3 nucleotide sequence: TGTGCCAGCAGTGGAGGGACACTAGGGGACTACGAGCAGTACTTC. This sequence encodes CASSGGTLGDYEQYF. The V call is TRBV25-1, the J call TRBJ2-7; TRBD1 is a possible D gene (6 bases). CDR3 size: 15 residues. Germline values: CDR1 MGHDK, CDR2 SYGVNS. V lost 4 bases to trimming and J lost 3 bases, with 16 bases between them.

With respect to this clonotype: Just one base apart from a much larger clone, this may be a read error. The chain joins TRBV19 to TRBJ2-2, with D possibly matching TRBD2 (5 bases). V was pared by 5 bases and J by 3 bases, with 10 bases between. Germline assignment: CDR1 LNHDA and CDR2 SQIVND (reference sequence). The CDR3 runs to 14 residues. CDR3 loop: CASSVRADTGELFF. For the CDR3, the DNA is TGTGCCAGTAGTGTGAGGGCCGACACCGGGGAGCTGTTTTTT.

This clonotype was seen a few times. The chain couples TRBV27 to TRBJ2-7; no definite D call. Trimming took 3 bases from V and 2 from J, leaving 11 bases between them. CDR3 length: 14 amino acids. From germline, CDR1 is MNHEY and CDR2 SMNVEV (reference sequence). This CDR3 is CASSFGVYAYEQYF. The CDR3 DNA reads as TGTGCCAGCAGTTTTGGGGTTTATGCCTACGAGCAGTACTTC.

This rearrangement joins TRBV7-2 to TRBJ2-5; 7 bases match TRBD1. The CDR3 loop spans 15 amino acids. V lost 3 bases, J lost 5 bases, and 9 bases stayed unmatched. Germline assignment: CDR1 SGHTA and CDR2 FQGNSA. In DNA form, the CDR3 reads TGTGCCAGCAGCTTGCATGACAGGGAGTCGGAGACCCAGTACTTC. Translating it yields CASSLHDRESETQYF.

This clonotype has at least ten counts. The V gene is TRBV2, the J gene TRBJ2-5, with a possible D match to TRBD2 (6 bases). The V gene's germline CDR1 is SNHLY and CDR2 FYNNEI. The CDR3 is 13 residues long. V dropped 4 bases and J dropped 5 bases, with 11 bases sitting between them. The CDR3 DNA reads TGTGCCAGCAGTGCTGAAGGGAGGGAGACCCAGTACTTC. This codes for CASSAEGRETQYF.